This T cell receptor beta chain came from a study of T-cell memory formation after mild COVID-19. TCRdb recomputed calls from the 5' RACE reads with MiXCR, one row per CDR3 protein. The table records hundreds of thousands of distinct CDR3 sequences, about a quarter of them present only once. This CDR3 is 14 amino acids long. The ends were cut back, 7 bases at V and 5 bases at J, with 15 bases in the middle. The chain carries TRBV12-3 or TRBV12-4 and TRBJ2-1; D remains unclear. This receptor was identified in an adult woman who had mild COVID-19 (a few samples of this study predate the infection). Cell type and time point are not known. Source material: PBMCs or a T cell subset sorted from them (not recorded which). CDR3 sequence reads: CASTLYVRNNEQFF. The CDR3 DNA follows: TGTGCCAGCACCTTATATGTGCGCAACAATGAGCAGTTCTTC.